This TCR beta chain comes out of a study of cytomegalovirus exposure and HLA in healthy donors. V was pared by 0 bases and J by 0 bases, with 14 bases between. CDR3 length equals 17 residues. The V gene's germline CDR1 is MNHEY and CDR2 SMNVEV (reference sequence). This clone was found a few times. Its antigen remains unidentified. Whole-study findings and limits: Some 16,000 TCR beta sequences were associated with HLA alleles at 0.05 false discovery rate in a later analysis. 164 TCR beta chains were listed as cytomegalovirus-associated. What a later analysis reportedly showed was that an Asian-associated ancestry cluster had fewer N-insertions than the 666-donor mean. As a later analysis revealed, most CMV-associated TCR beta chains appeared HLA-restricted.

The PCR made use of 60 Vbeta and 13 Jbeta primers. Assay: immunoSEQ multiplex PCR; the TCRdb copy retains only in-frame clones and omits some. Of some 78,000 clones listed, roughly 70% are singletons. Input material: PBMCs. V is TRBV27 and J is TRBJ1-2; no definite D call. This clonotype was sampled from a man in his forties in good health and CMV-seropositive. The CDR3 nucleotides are TGTGCCAGCAGTTTATCCTCCCCTTCGTACTCTAACTATGGCTACACCTTC. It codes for CASSLSSPSYSNYGYTF.